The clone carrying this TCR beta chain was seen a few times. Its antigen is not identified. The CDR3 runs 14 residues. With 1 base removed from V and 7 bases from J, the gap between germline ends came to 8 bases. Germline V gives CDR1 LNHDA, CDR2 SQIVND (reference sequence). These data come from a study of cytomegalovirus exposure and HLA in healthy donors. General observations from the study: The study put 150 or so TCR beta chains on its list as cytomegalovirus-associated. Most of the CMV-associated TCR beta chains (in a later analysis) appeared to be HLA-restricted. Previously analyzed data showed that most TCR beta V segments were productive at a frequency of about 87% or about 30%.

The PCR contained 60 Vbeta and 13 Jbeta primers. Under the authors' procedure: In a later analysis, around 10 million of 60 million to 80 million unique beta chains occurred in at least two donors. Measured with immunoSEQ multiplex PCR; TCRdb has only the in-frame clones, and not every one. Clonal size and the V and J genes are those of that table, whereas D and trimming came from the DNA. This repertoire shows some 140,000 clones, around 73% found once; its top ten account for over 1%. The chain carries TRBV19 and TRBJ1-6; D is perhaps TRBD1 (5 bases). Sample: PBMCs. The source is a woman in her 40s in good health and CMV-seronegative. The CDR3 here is CASSIARGNSPLHF. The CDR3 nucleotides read TGTGCCAGTAGTATAGCTAGGGGAAATTCACCCCTCCACTTT.